This T cell receptor (beta chain) was profiled in a study of OX40 agonist ivuxolimab in advanced cancers. Study as a whole: Hepatocellular carcinoma, melanoma, renal cell or head and neck cancer occurred in dose-escalation patients. General observations from the study: CD4+ and CD8+ blood T cells expanded clonally by week 6 at 0.1 to 3.0 mg/kg.

A history of autoimmune disease or systemic immunosuppression excluded patients. Germline V gene sequence: CDR1 KGHSH, CDR2 LQKENI. V gave up 0 bases and J gave up 2 bases, with 11 bases separating them. The CDR3 has 15 amino acids. Sequencing used immunoSEQ multiplex PCR; TCRdb keeps in-frame clones, though not all of them. The sample carries 95,000 to 110,000 clones, around 93% recorded once. Turning to this clone: What it binds is not known.

The gene calls are TRBV18 and TRBJ2-7; D is unclear. Sequencing used CD4+ or CD8+ T cells sorted from blood, obtained in a trial of the OX40 agonist ivuxolimab. This sequence was found in an adult with an advanced solid tumor such as melanoma, head and neck, liver or kidney cancer. The CDR3 here is CASSPPPSLPYEQYF. CDR3 nucleotide sequence: TGTGCCAGCTCACCACCCCCGTCACTCCCCTACGAGCAGTACTTC.